This T cell receptor beta chain was sequenced during a study of T-cell reconstitution after alpha-beta-depleted transplantation in children. Unique molecular identifiers tagged the TCRbeta library. MiXCR was run by TCRdb on the PCR reads, yielding one entry per CDR3 protein. The top ten clones hold roughly 3.3% of a sample with just under 550,000 distinct CDR3 sequences, approximately 20% of them seen once. This clonotype has ten or more counts. J gave up 5 bases and V 0 bases, and 6 bases lay outside the gene matches. Germline lookup yields CDR1 MGHRA and CDR2 YSYEKL. The CDR3 is 15 residues long. This rearrangement joins TRBV4-1 to TRBJ2-5, with 7 bases matching TRBD2. Source: PBMCs from the stem cell graft donor, taken from the stem cell graft. The TCR was taken from a human donor who donated a stem cell graft to a child with acute lymphoblastic leukemia. CDR3 bases: TGCGCCAGCAGCCAAGATCGGGGAGGGGTCGAGACCCAGTACTTC. Protein product: CASSQDRGGVETQYF.